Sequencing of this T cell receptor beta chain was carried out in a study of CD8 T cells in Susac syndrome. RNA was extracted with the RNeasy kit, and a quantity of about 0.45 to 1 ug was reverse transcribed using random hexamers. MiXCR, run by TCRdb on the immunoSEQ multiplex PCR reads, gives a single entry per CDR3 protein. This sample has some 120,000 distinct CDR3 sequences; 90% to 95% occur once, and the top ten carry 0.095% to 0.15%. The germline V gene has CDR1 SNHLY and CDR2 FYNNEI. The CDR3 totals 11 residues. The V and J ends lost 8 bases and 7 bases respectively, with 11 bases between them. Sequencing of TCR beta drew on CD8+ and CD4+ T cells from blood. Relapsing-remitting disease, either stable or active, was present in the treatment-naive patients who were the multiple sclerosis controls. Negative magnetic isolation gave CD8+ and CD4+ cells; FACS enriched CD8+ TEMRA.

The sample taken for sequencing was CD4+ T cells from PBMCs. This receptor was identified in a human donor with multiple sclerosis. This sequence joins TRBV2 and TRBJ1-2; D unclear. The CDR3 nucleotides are TGTGCCAGCCGAGCGGGCGCTGGCTACACCTTC. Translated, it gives CASRAGAGYTF.